This TCR beta chain was documented in a study of CD8 T cells in Susac syndrome. TCR beta sequencing was performed on blood CD8+ and CD4+ T cells. Comments on this clonotype: Its target is unknown.

RNA, at roughly 0.5 to 1 ug, was reverse transcribed with random hexamers. The TCR beta CDR3 was amplified by immunoSEQ multiplex PCR across 54 Vbeta, 13 Jbeta. TCRdb re-called the immunoSEQ multiplex PCR reads through MiXCR, storing one row per CDR3 protein. The sample includes around 71,000 distinct CDR3 sequences, approximately 93% of them seen just once. Study-level results: The Susac syndrome CD4+ T cell repertoires displayed no clonal expansion.

From germline, CDR1 is SQVTM and CDR2 ANQGSEA. V was pared by 4 bases and J by 7 bases, with 3 bases of the junction left unmatched. CDR3 length: 13 residues. This TCR came from a human donor with Susac syndrome. The source material was CD4+ T cells from PBMCs. This chain joins TRBV29-1 and TRBJ1-6, with 8 bases fitting TRBD1. CDR3 coding DNA: TGCAGCGTTGGGCAGGGGGCAAATTCACCCCTCCACTTT. This gives the protein CSVGQGANSPLHF.